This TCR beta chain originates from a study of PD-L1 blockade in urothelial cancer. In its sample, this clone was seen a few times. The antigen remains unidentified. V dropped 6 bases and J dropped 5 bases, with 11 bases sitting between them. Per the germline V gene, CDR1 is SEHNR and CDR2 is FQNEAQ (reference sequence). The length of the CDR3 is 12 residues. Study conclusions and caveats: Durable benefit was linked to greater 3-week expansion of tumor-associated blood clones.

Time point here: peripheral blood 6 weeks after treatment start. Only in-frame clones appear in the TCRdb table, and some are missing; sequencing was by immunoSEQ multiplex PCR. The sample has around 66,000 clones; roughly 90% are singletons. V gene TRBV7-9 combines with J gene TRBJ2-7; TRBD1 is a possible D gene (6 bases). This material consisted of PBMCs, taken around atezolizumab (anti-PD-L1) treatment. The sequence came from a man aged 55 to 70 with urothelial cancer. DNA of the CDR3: TGTGCCAGCAGGACCAGGGGTGACGAGCAGTACTTC. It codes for CASRTRGDEQYF. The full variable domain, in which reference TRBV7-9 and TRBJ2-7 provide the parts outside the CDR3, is DTGVSQNPRHKITKRGQNVTFRCDPISEHNRLYWYRQTLGQGPEFLTYFQNEAQLEKSRLLSDRFSAERPKGSFSTLEIQRTEQGDSAMYLCASRTRGDEQYFGPGTRLTVT.